This TCR beta chain derives from a study of neurological immune-mediated disorders. TCRdb recomputed calls from the 5' RACE reads with MiXCR, one row per CDR3 protein. The sample holds 25,000 to 30,000 distinct CDR3 sequences; about 12% are singletons and the top ten take 5% to 7.5%. Libraries used 2 million unsorted PBMCs kept frozen in RNAlater. This clonotype was counted at least ten times. Trimming removed 0 bases from V and 1 base from J, with 7 bases in between. Per germline, CDR1 SGHRS and CDR2 YFSETQ. The CDR3 length is 14 residues. What was sequenced was PBMCs. This receptor was taken from a woman aged 55-69 years in good health. This chain joins TRBV5-1 and TRBJ1-1; possible D gene TRBD1, 5 bases. CDR3 sequence (DNA): TGCGCCAGCAGCTTGGCAGGGTGGAACACTGAAGCTTTCTTT. Its protein product is CASSLAGWNTEAFF.